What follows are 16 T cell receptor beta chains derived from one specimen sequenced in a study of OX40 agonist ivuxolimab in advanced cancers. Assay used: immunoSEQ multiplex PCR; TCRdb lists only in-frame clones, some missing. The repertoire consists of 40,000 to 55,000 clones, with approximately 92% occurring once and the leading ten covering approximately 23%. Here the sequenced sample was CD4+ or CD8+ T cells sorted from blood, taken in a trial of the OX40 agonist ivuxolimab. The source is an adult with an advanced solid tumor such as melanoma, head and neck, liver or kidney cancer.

The CDR3 reads CASSITGQGGTGQPQHF. For the CDR3, the DNA is TGTGCCAGTAGTATAACGGGACAGGGGGGAACAGGGCAGCCCCAGCATTTT. The chain carries TRBV19 and TRBJ1-5, with TRBD1 matching 11 bases. Germline CDR1 is LNHDA and CDR2 is SQIVND (reference sequence). The V and J ends lost 2 bases and 7 bases, in that order; junction bases with no gene match: 10. This CDR3 is 17 amino acids long.

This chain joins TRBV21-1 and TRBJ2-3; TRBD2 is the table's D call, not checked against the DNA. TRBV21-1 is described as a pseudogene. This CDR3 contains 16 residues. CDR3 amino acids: CASSKGLAGVADTQYF. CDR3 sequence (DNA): TGTGCCAGCAGCAAAGGCCTGGCGGGAGTGGCAGATACGCAGTATTTT.

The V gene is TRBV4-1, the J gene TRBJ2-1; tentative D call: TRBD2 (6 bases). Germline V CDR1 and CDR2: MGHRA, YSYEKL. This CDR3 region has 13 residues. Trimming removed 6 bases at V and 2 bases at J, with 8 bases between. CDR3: CASRGEAYNEQFF. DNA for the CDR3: TGCGCCAGCAGGGGGGAGGCCTACAATGAGCAGTTCTTC.

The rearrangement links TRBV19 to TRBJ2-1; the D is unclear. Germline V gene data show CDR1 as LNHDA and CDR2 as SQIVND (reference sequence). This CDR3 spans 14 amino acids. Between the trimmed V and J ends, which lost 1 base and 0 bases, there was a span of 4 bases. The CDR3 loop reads CASSIVSSYNEQFF. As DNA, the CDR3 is TGTGCCAGTAGTATAGTTAGCTCCTACAATGAGCAGTTCTTC.

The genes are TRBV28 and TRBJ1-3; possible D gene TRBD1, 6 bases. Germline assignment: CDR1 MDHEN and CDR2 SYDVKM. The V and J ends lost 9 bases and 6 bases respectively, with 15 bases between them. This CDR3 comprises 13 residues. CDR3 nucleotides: TGTGCCAGTACTTACAGGGTTCAAAACACCATATATTTT. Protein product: CASTYRVQNTIYF. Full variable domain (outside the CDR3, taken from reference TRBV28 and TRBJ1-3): DVKVTQSSRYLVKRTGEKVFLECVQDMDHENMFWYRQDPGLGLRLIYFSYDVKMKEKGDIPEGYSVSREKKERFSLILESASTNQTSMYLCASTYRVQNTIYFGEGSWLTVV.

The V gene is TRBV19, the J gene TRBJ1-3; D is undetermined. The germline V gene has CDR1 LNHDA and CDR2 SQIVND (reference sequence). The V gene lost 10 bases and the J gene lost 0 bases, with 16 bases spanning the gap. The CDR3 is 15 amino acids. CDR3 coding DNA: TGTGCCACCGAAGGGTCTGAAACCTCTGGAAACACCATATATTTT. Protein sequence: CATEGSETSGNTIYF.

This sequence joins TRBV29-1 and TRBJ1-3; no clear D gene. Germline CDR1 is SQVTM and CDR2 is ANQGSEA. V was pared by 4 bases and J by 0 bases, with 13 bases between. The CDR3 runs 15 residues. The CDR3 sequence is CSVADRKSSGNTIYF. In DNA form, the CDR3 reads TGCAGCGTTGCAGATCGCAAAAGCTCTGGAAACACCATATATTTT.

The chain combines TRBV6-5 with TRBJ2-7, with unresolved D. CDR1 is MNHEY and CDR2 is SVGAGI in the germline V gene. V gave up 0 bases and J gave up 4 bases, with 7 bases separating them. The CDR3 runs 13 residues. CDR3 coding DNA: TGTGCCAGCAGTTACTCGAGTCATTACGAGCAGTACTTC. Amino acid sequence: CASSYSSHYEQYF.

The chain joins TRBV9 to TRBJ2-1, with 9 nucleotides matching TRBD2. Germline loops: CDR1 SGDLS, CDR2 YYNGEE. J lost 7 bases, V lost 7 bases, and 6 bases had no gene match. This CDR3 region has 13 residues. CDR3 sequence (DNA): TGTGCCAGCGGGCTAGCGGGGATGAATGAGCAGTTCTTC. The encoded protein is CASGLAGMNEQFF.

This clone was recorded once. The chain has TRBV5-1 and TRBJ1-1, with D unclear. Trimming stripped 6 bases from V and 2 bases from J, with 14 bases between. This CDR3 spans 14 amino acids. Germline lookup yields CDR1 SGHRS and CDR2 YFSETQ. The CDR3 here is CASTQAYSNTEAFF. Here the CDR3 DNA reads TGCGCCAGCACCCAAGCTTACAGCAACACTGAAGCTTTCTTT. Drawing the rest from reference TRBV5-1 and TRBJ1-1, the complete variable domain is KAGVTQTPRYLIKTRGQQVTLSCSPISGHRSVSWYQQTPGQGLQFLFEYFSETQRNKGNFPGRFSGRQFSNSRSEMNVSTLELGDSALYLCASTQAYSNTEAFFGQGTRLTVV.

The CDR3 reads CASSSRTVPYEQYF. The CDR3 DNA reads TGTGCCAGCAGTTCAAGGACGGTTCCCTACGAGCAGTACTTC. The chain joins TRBV28 to TRBJ2-7; D ambiguous. The CDR3 is 14 residues long. CDR1 is MDHEN, CDR2 SYDVKM, per germline. Trimming stripped 4 bases from V and 2 bases from J, with 12 bases between. Full variable domain (outside the CDR3, taken from reference TRBV28 and TRBJ2-7): DVKVTQSSRYLVKRTGEKVFLECVQDMDHENMFWYRQDPGLGLRLIYFSYDVKMKEKGDIPEGYSVSREKKERFSLILESASTNQTSMYLCASSSRTVPYEQYFGPGTRLTVT.

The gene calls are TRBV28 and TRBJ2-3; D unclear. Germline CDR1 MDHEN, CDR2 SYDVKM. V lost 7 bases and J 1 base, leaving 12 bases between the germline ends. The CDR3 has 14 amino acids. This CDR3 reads CASKADPGTDTQYF. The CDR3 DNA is TGTGCCAGCAAAGCAGACCCTGGCACAGATACGCAGTATTTT. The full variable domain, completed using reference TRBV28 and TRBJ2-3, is DVKVTQSSRYLVKRTGEKVFLECVQDMDHENMFWYRQDPGLGLRLIYFSYDVKMKEKGDIPEGYSVSREKKERFSLILESASTNQTSMYLCASKADPGTDTQYFGPGTRLTVL.

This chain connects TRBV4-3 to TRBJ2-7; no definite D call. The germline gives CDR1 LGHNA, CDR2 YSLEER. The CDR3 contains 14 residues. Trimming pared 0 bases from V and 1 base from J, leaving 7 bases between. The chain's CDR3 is CASSQDWRSYEQYF. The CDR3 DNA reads TGCGCCAGCAGCCAAGATTGGAGATCCTACGAGCAGTACTTC.

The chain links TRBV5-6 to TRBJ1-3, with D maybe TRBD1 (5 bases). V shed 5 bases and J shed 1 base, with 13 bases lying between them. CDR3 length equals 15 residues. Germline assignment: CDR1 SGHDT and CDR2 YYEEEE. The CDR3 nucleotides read TGTGCCAGCAGTCCCCAGGGTCGGTCTGGAAACACCATATATTTT. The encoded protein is CASSPQGRSGNTIYF.

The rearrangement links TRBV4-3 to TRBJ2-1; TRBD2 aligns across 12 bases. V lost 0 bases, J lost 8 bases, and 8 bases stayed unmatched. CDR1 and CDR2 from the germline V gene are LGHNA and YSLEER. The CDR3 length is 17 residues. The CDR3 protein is CASSQEGTSGLTHEQFF. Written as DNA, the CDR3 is TGCGCCAGCAGCCAAGAAGGGACTAGCGGGCTAACCCATGAGCAGTTCTTC.

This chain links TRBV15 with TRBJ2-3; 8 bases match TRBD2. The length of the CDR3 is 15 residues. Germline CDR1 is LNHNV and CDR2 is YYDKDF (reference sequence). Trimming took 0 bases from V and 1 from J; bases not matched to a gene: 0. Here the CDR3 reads CATSREREGTDTQYF. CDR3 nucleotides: TGTGCCACCAGCAGAGAGCGGGAGGGCACAGATACGCAGTATTTT.